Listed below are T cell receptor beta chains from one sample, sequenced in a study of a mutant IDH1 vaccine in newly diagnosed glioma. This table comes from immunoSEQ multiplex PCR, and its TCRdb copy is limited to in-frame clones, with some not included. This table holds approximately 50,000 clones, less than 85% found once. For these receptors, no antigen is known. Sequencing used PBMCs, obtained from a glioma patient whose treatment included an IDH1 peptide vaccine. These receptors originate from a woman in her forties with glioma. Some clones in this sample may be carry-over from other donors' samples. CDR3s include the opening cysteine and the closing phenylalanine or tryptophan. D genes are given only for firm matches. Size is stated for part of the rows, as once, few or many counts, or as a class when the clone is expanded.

CDR3 protein: CASSFRGQGHEKLFF
CDR3 DNA: TGTGCCAGCAGCTTCCGGGGACAGGGTCATGAAAAACTGTTTTTT
J gene: TRBJ1-4
D gene: TRBD1
V gene: TRBV5-4
clone size: .

CDR3 protein: CASTFDSSGNTIYF
CDR3 DNA: TGTGCCAGCACCTTTGACAGTTCAGGAAACACCATATATTTT
J gene: TRBJ1-3
D gene: .
V gene: TRBV6-5
clone size: .

CDR3 protein: CASSPTARPQTQYF
CDR3 DNA: TGTGCCAGCAGCCCGACCGCCCGTCCCCAGACCCAGTACTTC
J gene: TRBJ2-5
D gene: .
V gene: TRBV27
clone size: once

CDR3 protein: CASSVAWGKRAYGYTF
CDR3 DNA: TGTGCCAGCAGCGTAGCTTGGGGGAAGAGGGCCTATGGCTACACCTTC
J gene: TRBJ1-2
D gene: .
V gene: TRBV9
clone size: few

CDR3 protein: CAISGSGTSPGEQYF
CDR3 DNA: TGTGCCATCAGCGGGAGCGGGACCTCCCCAGGCGAGCAGTACTTC
J gene: TRBJ2-7
D gene: TRBD2
V gene: TRBV10-3
clone size: .

CDR3 protein: CASSLAQDRGSQPQHF
CDR3 DNA: TGTGCCAGCAGCTTAGCCCAGGACAGGGGTAGTCAGCCCCAGCATTTT
J gene: TRBJ1-5
D gene: TRBD1
V gene: TRBV7-8
clone size: once

CDR3 protein: CASSLKPGGGEQYF
CDR3 DNA: TGTGCCAGCAGCTTGAAGCCAGGGGGAGGCGAGCAGTACTTC
J gene: TRBJ2-7
D gene: .
V gene: TRBV13
clone size: .

CDR3 protein: CASSPLWYYGYTF
CDR3 DNA: TGTGCCAGCTCACCACTCTGGTACTATGGCTACACCTTC
J gene: TRBJ1-2
D gene: .
V gene: TRBV18
clone size: .

CDR3 protein: CASSLARGRILDTEAFF
CDR3 DNA: TGTGCCAGCAGTTTAGCCAGGGGGCGCATCTTGGACACTGAAGCTTTCTTT
J gene: TRBJ1-1
D gene: TRBD1
V gene: TRBV27
clone size: .

CDR3 protein: CASSWTGNEAFF
CDR3 DNA: TGCGCCAGCAGCTGGACAGGGAATGAAGCTTTCTTT
J gene: TRBJ1-1
D gene: TRBD1
V gene: TRBV5-1
clone size: .

CDR3 protein: CASSSGQGNYGYTF
CDR3 DNA: TGCGCCAGCAGCTCTGGACAGGGGAACTATGGCTACACCTTC
J gene: TRBJ1-2
D gene: TRBD1
V gene: TRBV5-1
clone size: .

CDR3 protein: CAWGSGGEGLHF
CDR3 DNA: TGTGCCTGGGGATCTGGGGGCGAGGGGCTCCACTTT
J gene: TRBJ1-6
D gene: .
V gene: TRBV30
clone size: .

CDR3 protein: CASRFRDRGDNEQFF
CDR3 DNA: TGTGCCAGCAGATTCAGGGACAGGGGGGACAATGAGCAGTTCTTC
J gene: TRBJ2-1
D gene: TRBD1
V gene: TRBV28
clone size: .

CDR3 protein: CSVLSARGRPQYGEQYF
CDR3 DNA: TGCAGCGTTTTATCGGCTCGGGGGAGGCCTCAGTATGGCGAGCAGTACTTC
J gene: TRBJ2-7
D gene: .
V gene: TRBV29-1
clone size: .

CDR3 protein: CAWSVRGVRKTQYF
CDR3 DNA: TGTGCCTGGAGTGTCAGGGGAGTAAGAAAGACCCAGTACTTC
J gene: TRBJ2-5
D gene: .
V gene: TRBV30
clone size: .

CDR3 protein: CASIPPGENTEAFF
CDR3 DNA: TGTGCCAGCATACCACCGGGGGAGAACACTGAAGCTTTCTTT
J gene: TRBJ1-1
D gene: .
V gene: TRBV27
clone size: .

CDR3 protein: CASSPNRGRGMNTEAFF
CDR3 DNA: TGTGCCAGCTCGCCAAACAGGGGGCGGGGTATGAACACTGAAGCTTTCTTT
J gene: TRBJ1-1
D gene: TRBD1
V gene: TRBV18
clone size: .

CDR3 protein: CASLPGQGLDTGELFF
CDR3 DNA: TGTGCCAGCCTCCCGGGACAGGGTCTCGACACCGGGGAGCTGTTTTTT
J gene: TRBJ2-2
D gene: .
V gene: TRBV21-1
clone size: .

CDR3 protein: CASSLTGGGWSGYTF
CDR3 DNA: TGTGCCAGCAGCTTAACAGGGGGCGGATGGTCGGGCTACACCTTC
J gene: TRBJ1-2
D gene: TRBD1
V gene: TRBV11-2
clone size: .

CDR3 protein: CASSQEGQGRQPQHF
CDR3 DNA: TGCGCCAGCAGCCAAGAAGGCCAGGGCCGACAGCCCCAGCATTTT
J gene: TRBJ1-5
D gene: .
V gene: TRBV4-1
clone size: .

CDR3 protein: CARGQGGDTQYF
CDR3 DNA: TGTGCCAGGGGACAGGGAGGTGATACGCAGTATTTT
J gene: TRBJ2-3
D gene: TRBD1
V gene: TRBV2
clone size: .